The clone carrying this T cell receptor beta chain was picked up many times. The target antigen is unknown. Exclusion applied to patients with other autoimmune diseases, uncontrolled infections, pregnancy or lactation. The diagnostic workup employed clinical symptoms, serum thyroxine, TRAb, thyroid ultrasound and orbital computed tomography. The sample originates from a study of Graves' ophthalmopathy and Graves' hyperthyroidism. Findings of the study overall: Also, most clonotypes expanded in the thyroid above 0.001 frequency appeared in blood.

There are 13 residues in the CDR3. Germline loops: CDR1 PRHDT, CDR2 FYEKMQ (reference sequence). V lost 4 bases and J 5 bases, leaving 8 bases between the germline ends. The authors amplified TCR beta CDR3 regions, and they did so from RNA transcripts for repertoire sequencing. HTBI primers served in a first-round RT-PCR, which a second-round multiplex PCR followed. MiXCR, applied by TCRdb to the multiplex PCR reads, yields one record per CDR3 protein. The sample has some 750,000 distinct CDR3 sequences; 40% are singletons. The sequenced sample consisted of peripheral blood. The TCR sequence derives from an adult man with Graves' ophthalmopathy. The chain links TRBV13 to TRBJ1-4; no definite D call. Written as DNA, the CDR3 is TGTGCCAGCAGCTACAGACGGAATGAAAAACTGTTTTTT. This encodes CASSYRRNEKLFF.